This T cell receptor beta chain is drawn from a study of cytotoxic CD8 clonotypes in ibrutinib-treated CLL. About the study: Of a cohort that held around 10 relapsed/refractory and some 14 treatment-naive patients, roughly 18 were IGHV unmutated.

Looked up from germline, CDR1 is KGHSH and CDR2 is LQKENI. The CDR3 totals 15 residues. The J segment lost 4 bases and the V segment lost 3 bases, leaving 4 bases of the junction unmatched. Notes on this clone: Its target is unknown.

Study observations and caveats: At ibrutinib response, clonality increased, and at progression it declined back toward baseline.

Profiled with immunoSEQ multiplex PCR; TCRdb holds only in-frame clones, not every one. In the table there are about 160,000 clones, more than 75% of which are singletons. Sequences were derived from PBMCs, sampled after 12 months of ibrutinib treatment. The clonotype was recovered from a human donor with chronic lymphocytic leukemia. V and J are TRBV18 and TRBJ1-5; 9 bases are a match to TRBD1. The CDR3 spells CASSPNRGRNQPQHF. In DNA, the CDR3 is TGTGCCAGCTCACCTAACAGGGGGCGGAATCAGCCCCAGCATTTT.